The following is a T cell receptor beta chain sequence with its context. This clonotype was seen a few times. Its antigen remains unidentified. No base quality values were provided; no much bigger clone lies one nucleotide off. Including the terminal cysteine and phenylalanine, the CDR3 comprises 15 residues. CDR3 DNA only is kept here, 45 bases in frame from base 1. The germline V gene supplies CDR1 ENHRY and CDR2 SYGVKD. V drops 0 bases and J drops 0 bases, leaving 9 bases in between. This entry is derived from a study of response to subunit inactivated influenza vaccine (dated by TCRdb to between 2018 and 2020). For the wider study: Deep quantitative T cell receptor repertoire profiling was used in the study to track responses to a trivalent subunit inactivated influenza vaccine. The paper's findings and limits, for the study overall: According to the authors, only a limited number of new T cells may be recruited by each seasonal influenza vaccination.

The library came from RT-PCR. The run used an Illumina HiSeq 2500. The public sequencing data were trimmed at Q25 with fastp and processed into clonotypes with MiXCR by TCRdb, which kept only in-frame beta chains. CDR3 protein duplicates are merged, each entry listing the most common genes and DNA. In this sample the table shows some 500,000 distinct CDR3 sequences, 16% of which occur a single time. Less than 4% of the sample rests with the top ten. This clonotype originated in a man between 50 and 75 years old who received an inactivated influenza vaccine. Donor details come from another sample of the same person, matched by shared clones. The chain was built from TRBV10-3 and TRBJ2-7; the D gene is unclear. The specimen was CD4+ T cells sorted from PBMCs, collected 23 to 25 months after vaccination. The encoded CDR3 is CAISESYSSSYEQYF. Read as DNA, the sequence is TGTGCCATCAGTGAGTCGTATAGTAGCTCCTACGAGCAGTACTTC.